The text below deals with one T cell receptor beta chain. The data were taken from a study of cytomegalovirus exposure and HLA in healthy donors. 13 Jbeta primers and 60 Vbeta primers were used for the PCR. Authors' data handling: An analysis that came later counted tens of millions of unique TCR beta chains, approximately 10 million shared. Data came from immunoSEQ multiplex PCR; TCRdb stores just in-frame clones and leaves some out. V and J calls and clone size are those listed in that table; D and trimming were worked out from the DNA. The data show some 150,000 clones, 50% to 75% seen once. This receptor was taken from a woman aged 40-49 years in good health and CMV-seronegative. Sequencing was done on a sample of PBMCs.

As DNA, the CDR3 is TGCGCCAGCAGCTTGTTAGGGACACCAAGGAATGAGCAGTTCTTC. Translating gives CASSLLGTPRNEQFF. J is TRBJ2-1 and V is TRBV5-1, with a possible D match to TRBD1 (6 bases). The V end lost 1 base, the J end lost 7 bases, and 15 bases lay between the germline ends. The CDR3 consists of 15 residues. Per the germline V gene, CDR1 is SGHRS and CDR2 is YFSETQ.